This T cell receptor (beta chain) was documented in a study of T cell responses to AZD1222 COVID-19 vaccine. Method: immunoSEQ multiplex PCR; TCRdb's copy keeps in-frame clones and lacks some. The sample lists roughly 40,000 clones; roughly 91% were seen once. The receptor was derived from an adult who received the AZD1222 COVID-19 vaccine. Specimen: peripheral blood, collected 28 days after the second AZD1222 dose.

CDR3 amino acids: CASSSQSNTEAFF. The DNA for the CDR3 is TGTGCCAGCAGCTCCCAGTCGAACACTGAAGCTTTCTTT. This rearrangement joins TRBV11-2 to TRBJ1-1; D ambiguous. The CDR3 is 13 residues long. Trimming removed 4 bases from V and 1 base from J, with 7 bases in between. CDR1 and CDR2 (germline): SGHAT, FQNNGV.